This is a list of T cell receptor beta chains from one sample in a study of blood T cells in healthy people across ages. One entry per CDR3 protein results from TCRdb running MiXCR on the 5' RACE reads. The data contain hundreds of thousands of distinct CDR3 sequences, around 52% of them singletons. The material sequenced was blood. The source is a woman of 80 years or more in good health. The CDR3 runs from the conserved cysteine through the conserved F or W. The D gene is left open where the match is weak. Expanded clones are given a class, and other clones once, few, many or no size at all.

d_gene | j_gene | v_gene | abundance | CDR3nt | CDR3aa
- | TRBJ1-1 | TRBV28 | - | TGTGCCAGTCAGATTAACTCGAACACTGAAGCTTTCTTT | CASQINSNTEAFF
- | TRBJ2-7 | TRBV6-5 | - | TGTGCCAGCAGTCGCCCCGGGGCGACCCTAGGTGAGCAGTACTTC | CASSRPGATLGEQYF
TRBD1 | TRBJ1-1 | TRBV10-3 | - | TGTGCCATCAGACAGGGGGCGAATGAGGGTGAAGCTTTCTTT | CAIRQGANEGEAFF
- | TRBJ1-5 | TRBV19 | - | TGTGCCAGTGGGTGGGCTGGTCAGCCCCAGCATTTT | CASGWAGQPQHF
- | TRBJ1-5 | TRBV12-3/TRBV12-4 | few | TGTGCCAGCAGTTTCGGGTTATTTAATCCCCAGCATTTT | CASSFGLFNPQHF
- | TRBJ1-2 | TRBV12-3/TRBV12-4 | many | TGTGCCAGCAGTTTAGGCCGGCAGGGTGCTAACTATGGCTACACCTTC | CASSLGRQGANYGYTF
TRBD1 | TRBJ1-4 | TRBV25-1 | - | TGTGCCAGCAGTAACAGGGGAACGGAAAAACTGTTTTTT | CASSNRGTEKLFF
TRBD1 | TRBJ2-2 | TRBV6-5 | - | TGTGCCAGCAGTCCGCGGACAGGGAGTCCCACCGGGGAGCTGTTTTTT | CASSPRTGSPTGELFF
- | TRBJ1-1 | TRBV20-1 | many | TGCAGTGCTAGAGAACCCCAGGGAGTCGACACTGAAGCTTTCTTT | CSAREPQGVDTEAFF
- | TRBJ2-3 | TRBV6-6 | many | TGTGCCAGCAGTTACCTCGGGGATGCCACAGATACGCAGTATTTT | CASSYLGDATDTQYF
TRBD2 | TRBJ2-1 | TRBV4-2 | few | TGTGCCAGCAGCCAAGATAAGAGGGCCAGGGCGGGGGGAAACAATGAGCAGTTCTTC | CASSQDKRARAGGNNEQFF
- | TRBJ1-1 | TRBV5-1 | many | TGCGCCAGCAGCCCCCAGGGGCGCACTGAAGCTTTCTTT | CASSPQGRTEAFF
TRBD1 | TRBJ2-5 | TRBV20-1 | many | TGCAGTGCTACTTGGACAGGGCGAGAGACCCAGTACTTC | CSATWTGRETQYF
- | TRBJ2-1 | TRBV3-1 | many | TGTGCCAGCAGCCAAGATCCAGCGGCTTTCTACAATGAGCAGTTCTTC | CASSQDPAAFYNEQFF
- | TRBJ2-5 | TRBV2 | - | TGTGCCAGCATTCACGGCAGCCCCGAGACCCAGTACTTC | CASIHGSPETQYF
TRBD1 | TRBJ2-7 | TRBV3-1 | - | TGTGTCAGCAGCAGCCGGGACAGGGCGCCATACGAGCAGTACTTC | CVSSSRDRAPYEQYF
- | TRBJ1-1 | TRBV12-3/TRBV12-4 | few | TGTGCCAGCCTCTACCGCCCGGCACGGGTGAACACTGAAGCTTTCTTT | CASLYRPARVNTEAFF